The text below deals with one TCR beta chain. As yet, its antigen is unknown. These data originate in a study of post-analysis software for immune sequencing data. Study-wide findings and caveats: Controls had lower frequencies than patients of about 5 TRBV segments, which included TRBV5-6, TRBV5-1 and TRBV20-1.

The TCR beta cDNA libraries contained unique molecular identifiers. TCRdb analysed the PCR reads with MiXCR anew, one entry per CDR3 protein. This table has about 460,000 distinct CDR3 sequences, roughly 45% appearing once. Trimming removed 5 bases from V and 4 bases from J, with 12 bases in between. The CDR3 runs 14 residues. CDR1 is MGHDK, CDR2 SYGVNS, per germline. This chain links TRBV25-1 with TRBJ2-1; weak D call: TRBD1 (5 bases). This TCR was recovered from a girl between 5 and 17 years old with multiple sclerosis. The sample was blood. CDR3 nucleotides: TGTGCCAGCAGTCCTAGTAAGGGGTACAATGAGCAGTTCTTC. Translating gives CASSPSKGYNEQFF. Complete variable domain (other parts from reference TRBV25-1 and TRBJ2-1): EADIYQTPRYLVIGTGKKITLECSQTMGHDKMYWYQQDPGMELHLIHYSYGVNSTEKGDLSSESTVSRIRTEHFPLTLESARPSHTSQYLCASSPSKGYNEQFFGPGTRLTVL.